The 30 T cell receptor beta chains reported below all come from one sample, sequenced in a study of blood T cell repertoires in COVID-19. Profiling relied on immunoSEQ multiplex PCR, and the TCRdb table lists in-frame clones only, not all of them. The sample lists about 280,000 clones; roughly 89% were seen once. Sequencing was done on a sample of PBMCs or T cells enriched from blood (not recorded which). These receptors were obtained from a woman under 30 with acute COVID-19.

Only a few counts were recorded for this clone. The chain carries TRBV12-3 or TRBV12-4 and TRBJ1-5; TRBD1 might be the D (6 bases). V dropped 5 bases and J dropped 6 bases, with 11 bases sitting between them. CDR3 length: 13 residues. CDR3 in amino acids: CASSRDRPQPQHF. CDR3 nucleotide sequence: TGTGCCAGCAGTCGCGACAGGCCTCAGCCCCAGCATTTT.

This sequence joins TRBV6-5 and TRBJ2-7; perhaps TRBD2 as D (6 bases). The CDR3 totals 15 residues. Germline V lookup: CDR1 MNHEY, CDR2 SVGAGI. V lost 7 bases and J 1 base, leaving 17 bases between the germline ends. CDR3 sequence (DNA): TGTGCCAGCACCGAACTAGCAGGTAATTCCTACGAGCAGTACTTC. It is translated as CASTELAGNSYEQYF.

The rearrangement joins TRBV6-5 to TRBJ2-7, with a possible D match to TRBD1 (5 bases). Trimming pared 2 bases from V and 5 bases from J, leaving 10 bases between. The germline gives CDR1 MNHEY, CDR2 SVGAGI. This CDR3 is 13 amino acids long. CDR3 nucleotide sequence: TGTGCCAGCAGTTACCCGCAGGGAAACGAGCAGTACTTC. Protein product: CASSYPQGNEQYF.

The V and J genes are TRBV5-4 and TRBJ2-7, with 10 nucleotides matching TRBD1. J was trimmed by 3 bases and V by 2 bases; bases with no gene match: 5. The CDR3 length is 15 residues. Looked up from germline, CDR1 is SGHNT and CDR2 is YYREEE (reference sequence). The CDR3 loop reads CASSLPGTGDYEQYF. DNA of the CDR3: TGTGCCAGCAGCTTACCCGGGACAGGGGACTACGAGCAGTACTTC.

This clone has more than one count but fewer than ten. This chain's CDR3 is CATGACILGPRGGGNQPQHF. CDR3 DNA sequence: TGTGCCACCGGAGCCTGCATTCTCGGCCCGAGGGGAGGTGGCAATCAGCCCCAGCATTTT. The chain carries TRBV24-1 and TRBJ1-5, with D tentatively TRBD1 (5 bases). The CDR3 sequence is 20 residues long. Germline CDR1 is KGHDR and CDR2 is SFDVKD. Trimming stripped 9 bases from V and 2 bases from J, with 31 bases between.

Here the CDR3 DNA reads TGTGCCAGCAGTCCCGGACAGGGCTCACCCCTCCACTTT. It specifies CASSPGQGSPLHF. V usage is TRBV11-2 and J usage is TRBJ1-6; 8 bases map to TRBD1. After removal of 6 bases from V and 10 bases from J, the junction contained 5 bases not matched to a gene. Germline values: CDR1 SGHAT, CDR2 FQNNGV. The CDR3 consists of 13 residues. Full variable domain (outside the CDR3, taken from reference TRBV11-2 and TRBJ1-6): EAGVAQSPRYKIIEKRQSVAFWCNPISGHATLYWYQQILGQGPKLLIQFQNNGVVDDSQLPKDRFSAERLKGVDSTLKIQPAKLEDSAVYLCASSPGQGSPLHFGNGTRLTVT.

The V and J genes are TRBV12-3 or TRBV12-4 and TRBJ1-6; D not resolved. The V end lost 5 bases, the J end lost 3 bases, and 2 bases lay between the germline ends. There are 12 residues in the CDR3. The CDR3 reads CASSLYNSPLHF. The CDR3 DNA reads as TGTGCCAGCAGTCTCTATAATTCACCCCTCCACTTT.

The chain joins TRBV4-2 to TRBJ1-6; D uncertain. V lost 0 bases, J lost 9 bases, and 6 bases lay in between. CDR1 and CDR2 (germline): LGHNA, YNFKEQ. The CDR3 has 13 residues. This CDR3 is CASSQDRFSPLHF. In DNA, the CDR3 is TGTGCCAGCAGCCAAGATCGGTTTTCACCCCTCCACTTT.

The chain links TRBV28 to TRBJ2-7; 7 bases agree with TRBD1. V lost 6 bases, J lost 0 bases, and 8 bases stayed unmatched. The CDR3 runs to 15 residues. Germline CDR1 reads MDHEN; CDR2 reads SYDVKM. CDR3 sequence: CASSSDRMISYEQYF. Written as DNA, the CDR3 is TGTGCCAGCAGCTCGGACAGGATGATCTCCTACGAGCAGTACTTC. Looking up the rest from reference TRBV28 and TRBJ2-7 gives the full variable domain: DVKVTQSSRYLVKRTGEKVFLECVQDMDHENMFWYRQDPGLGLRLIYFSYDVKMKEKGDIPEGYSVSREKKERFSLILESASTNQTSMYLCASSSDRMISYEQYFGPGTRLTVT.

V is TRBV14 and J is TRBJ2-7; 9 bases align to TRBD1. CDR3 length: 14 residues. Trimming at V came to 6 bases and at J to 4 bases, leaving 7 bases not matched to a gene. Germline values: CDR1 SGHDN, CDR2 FVKESK. The CDR3 DNA sequence: TGTGCCAGCAGGCCGGGACAGGGATATTACGAGCAGTACTTC. Protein: CASRPGQGYYEQYF.

This clone showed up just a few times. V and J are TRBV7-9 and TRBJ2-3, with unresolved D. CDR3 length: 15 amino acids. V was shortened by 6 bases and J by 2 bases, with 15 bases between the two germline ends. From germline, CDR1 is SEHNR and CDR2 FQNEAQ (reference sequence). The CDR3 loop reads CASRLRGVYTDTQYF. The CDR3 nucleotides read TGTGCCAGCAGGTTGAGAGGTGTTTACACAGATACGCAGTATTTT.

The V gene is TRBV12-3 or TRBV12-4, the J gene TRBJ1-2; D is unresolved. V shed 2 bases and J shed 2 bases, with 6 bases lying between them. The CDR3 loop spans 13 amino acids. The CDR3, as DNA: TGTGCCAGCAGTTTAAGCGAAAACTATGGCTACACCTTC. Its protein is CASSLSENYGYTF.

The genes are TRBV19 and TRBJ1-6; D gene ambiguous. Germline-derived CDR1 and CDR2 are LNHDA and SQIVND (reference sequence). The CDR3 spans 14 residues. The V end lost 7 bases, the J end lost 7 bases, and 14 bases lay between the germline ends. CDR3 amino acids: CASTQRAGNSPLHF. The CDR3 DNA reads as TGTGCCAGTACCCAAAGGGCGGGGAATTCACCCCTCCACTTT.

The gene calls are TRBV30 and TRBJ1-2; TRBD1 aligns across 8 bases. V shed 0 bases, J shed 2 bases, and the junction held 11 bases outside the gene matches. Germline lookup yields CDR1 GTSNPN and CDR2 SVGIG (reference sequence). The CDR3 spans 17 residues. The CDR3 DNA is TGTGCCTGGAGTGTAAGGAGACAGGGGTTAGCCAACTATGGCTACACCTTC. Translating it yields CAWSVRRQGLANYGYTF.

This clone was found once. The CDR3 DNA reads as TGTGCCAGCAGTTCCGGGGGGTTGAGCTCCTACGAGCAGTACTTC. Translated, it gives CASSSGGLSSYEQYF. The V and J genes are TRBV6-2 or TRBV6-3 and TRBJ2-7, with 7 nucleotides matching TRBD2. Trimming at V came to 4 bases and at J to 0 bases, leaving 6 bases not matched to a gene. The CDR3 contains 15 residues. Germline loops: CDR1 MNHEY, CDR2 SVGEGT.

The chain employs TRBV5-5 and TRBJ1-1; possible D gene TRBD1, 5 bases. The V end lost 0 bases, the J end lost 11 bases, and 14 bases lay between the germline ends. Per the germline V gene, CDR1 is SGHKS and CDR2 is YYEKEE (reference sequence). The CDR3 is 13 residues long. In DNA form, the CDR3 reads TGTGCCAGCAGCTTGGAATGGGGCGCCGGCGCTTTCTTT. Its protein is CASSLEWGAGAFF.

This chain links TRBV6-2 or TRBV6-3 with TRBJ2-6; 7 positions match TRBD2. Per the germline V gene, CDR1 is MNHEY and CDR2 is SVGEGT. CDR3 length equals 15 residues. Trimming at V came to 6 bases and at J to 0 bases, leaving 2 bases not matched to a gene. CDR3 DNA sequence: TGTGCCAGCAGCCCTAGCGGCTCTGGGGCCAACGTCCTGACTTTC. Translated, it gives CASSPSGSGANVLTF.

This rearrangement joins TRBV25-1 to TRBJ1-5; no firm D call. Germline V gene lookup returns CDR1 MGHDK and CDR2 SYGVNS. CDR3 size: 16 residues. V lost 1 base to trimming and J lost 2 bases, with 12 bases between them. The CDR3 DNA follows: TGTGCCAGCAGTGAATCGGGAGGGCTGGGCAATCAGCCCCAGCATTTT. It specifies CASSESGGLGNQPQHF.

The J gene is TRBJ2-7, the V gene TRBV29-1; TRBD1 is a possible D gene (6 bases). V lost 8 bases, J lost 2 bases, and 13 bases lay in between. CDR3 length: 12 amino acids. Germline-derived CDR1 and CDR2 are SQVTM and ANQGSEA. CDR3 coding DNA: TGCAGCACTAAGACAGGTACCTACGAGCAGTACTTC. This translates into CSTKTGTYEQYF.

As to this clone: Compared with germline, one end of the junction differs, possibly owing to a read error. J is TRBJ2-7 and V is TRBV15; 7 positions agree with TRBD1. Germline values: CDR1 LNHNV, CDR2 YYDKDF (reference sequence). The CDR3 covers 15 residues. The CDR3 loop reads CATRRDGTVRYEQYF. The CDR3 DNA reads TGTGCCACCAGGAGAGATGGGACAGTGAGATACGAGCAGTACTTC.

The chain links TRBV3-1 (or the pseudogene TRBV3-2) to TRBJ2-2, with 8 bases identical to TRBD2. The CDR3 spans 17 residues. J lost 1 base, V lost 5 bases, and 9 bases had no gene match. Per the germline V gene, CDR1 is LGHDT and CDR2 is YNNKEL (reference sequence). CDR3 sequence: CASSVVPAGGNTGELFF. The CDR3 nucleotides are TGTGCCAGCAGCGTAGTCCCCGCGGGAGGGAACACCGGGGAGCTGTTTTTT.

The rearrangement uses TRBV28 and TRBJ2-1, with 8 bases lining up with TRBD2. Germline CDR1 and CDR2: MDHEN and SYDVKM. CDR3 length: 12 residues. The V and J ends lost 6 bases and 14 bases, in that order; junction bases with no gene match: 9. CDR3 DNA: TGTGCCAGCAGCCTACCGACGGGAGGGGAGTTCTTC. The encoded protein is CASSLPTGGEFF.

V is TRBV30 and J is TRBJ2-3, with 7 positions matching TRBD1. The V and J ends lost 0 bases and 5 bases, in that order; junction bases with no gene match: 8. This CDR3 comprises 15 residues. Germline-derived CDR1 and CDR2 are GTSNPN and SVGIG (reference sequence). The CDR3: CAWSVGQGVRDTQYF. In DNA, the CDR3 is TGTGCCTGGAGTGTAGGGCAGGGGGTCCGAGATACGCAGTATTTT. The whole variable domain, remainder taken from reference TRBV30 and TRBJ2-3, is SQTIHQWPATLVQPVGSPLSLECTVEGTSNPNLYWYRQAAGRGLQLLFYSVGIGQISSEVPQNLSASRPQDRQFILSSKKLLLSDSGFYLCAWSVGQGVRDTQYFGPGTRLTVL.

DNA of the CDR3: TGTGCCAGCAGCTTAGCGGCAGGGGCCGGGGAGCTGTTTTTT. This gives the protein CASSLAAGAGELFF. This chain connects TRBV7-6 to TRBJ2-2; a possible D gene is TRBD1 (6 bases). V gave up 0 bases and J gave up 6 bases, with 8 bases separating them. CDR3 length: 14 residues. The germline gives CDR1 SGHVS, CDR2 FNYEAQ.

The rearrangement links TRBV29-1 to TRBJ2-4; 12 bases line up with TRBD2. Germline CDR1 reads SQVTM; CDR2 reads ANQGSEA. V lost 4 bases, J lost 4 bases, and 5 bases stayed unmatched. The CDR3 consists of 15 residues. CDR3 amino acids: CSVGTSGKLKNIQYF. CDR3 sequence (DNA): TGCAGCGTTGGGACTAGCGGGAAGCTTAAAAACATTCAGTACTTC.

The J gene is TRBJ1-1, the V gene TRBV9; 7 bases agree with TRBD1. CDR3 length: 14 residues. Per the germline V gene, CDR1 is SGDLS and CDR2 is YYNGEE. Trimming took 7 bases from V and 5 from J; bases not matched to a gene: 11. The CDR3 spells CASLRGPTGTEAFF. In DNA, the CDR3 is TGTGCCAGCCTGAGGGGGCCCACGGGGACTGAAGCTTTCTTT.

This rearrangement joins TRBV19 to TRBJ2-1; 9 bases line up with TRBD2. The CDR3 is 20 residues long. Losses at the gene ends were 8 bases for V and 4 bases for J; bases not matched to a gene: 24. Germline values: CDR1 LNHDA, CDR2 SQIVND (reference sequence). CDR3 residues: CASAQGLVASGTGRYNEQFF. CDR3 bases: TGTGCCAGTGCCCAAGGCCTCGTTGCTAGCGGGACTGGTAGGTACAATGAGCAGTTCTTC.

V gene TRBV7-9 combines with J gene TRBJ1-5; 8 nucleotides align to TRBD1. The CDR3 is 17 residues long. J gave up 3 bases and V 2 bases, and 9 bases lay outside the gene matches. In germline, CDR1 is SEHNR, CDR2 FQNEAQ (reference sequence). The CDR3 nucleotides read TGTGCCAGCAGCTTAATTGATGGACAGGGATTCAATCAGCCCCAGCATTTT. Its translation: CASSLIDGQGFNQPQHF.

In regard to this clone: Additional DNA sequences in this sample encode the identical CDR3. This chain joins TRBV7-2 and TRBJ2-7; 14 bases map to TRBD2. This CDR3 has 19 amino acids. The V gene's germline CDR1 is SGHTA and CDR2 FQGNSA. V was pared by 5 bases and J by 3 bases, with 15 bases of the junction left unmatched. CDR3 DNA sequence: TGTGCCAGCAGCCGGATTCAGACTAGCGGGAGGGCCGCGAGCTACGAGCAGTACTTC. It is translated as CASSRIQTSGRAASYEQYF.

The chain's CDR3 is CATQQGENEKLFF. Here the CDR3 DNA reads TGTGCCACCCAACAGGGCGAAAATGAAAAACTGTTTTTT. V and J are TRBV2 and TRBJ1-4, with a tentative D call TRBD1 (6 bases). Looked up from germline, CDR1 is SNHLY and CDR2 is FYNNEI. This CDR3 is built from 13 residues. Trimming cost V 10 bases and J 5 bases, with 14 bases left between them.